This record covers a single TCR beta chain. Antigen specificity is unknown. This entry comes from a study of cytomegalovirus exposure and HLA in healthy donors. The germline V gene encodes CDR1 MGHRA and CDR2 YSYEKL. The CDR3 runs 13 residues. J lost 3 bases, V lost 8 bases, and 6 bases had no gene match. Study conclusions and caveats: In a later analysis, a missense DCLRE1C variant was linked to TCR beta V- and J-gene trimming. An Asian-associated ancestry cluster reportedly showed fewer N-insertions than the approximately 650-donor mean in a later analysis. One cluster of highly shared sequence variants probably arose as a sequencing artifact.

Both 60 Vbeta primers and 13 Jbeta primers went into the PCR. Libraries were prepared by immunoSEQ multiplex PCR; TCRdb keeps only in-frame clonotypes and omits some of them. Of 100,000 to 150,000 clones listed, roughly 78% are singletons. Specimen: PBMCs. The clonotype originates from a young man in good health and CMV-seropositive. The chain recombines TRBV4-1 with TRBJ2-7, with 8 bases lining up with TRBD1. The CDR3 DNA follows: TGCGCCAGCGGGGGACAGGAGAACTACGAGCAGTACTTC. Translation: CASGGQENYEQYF.